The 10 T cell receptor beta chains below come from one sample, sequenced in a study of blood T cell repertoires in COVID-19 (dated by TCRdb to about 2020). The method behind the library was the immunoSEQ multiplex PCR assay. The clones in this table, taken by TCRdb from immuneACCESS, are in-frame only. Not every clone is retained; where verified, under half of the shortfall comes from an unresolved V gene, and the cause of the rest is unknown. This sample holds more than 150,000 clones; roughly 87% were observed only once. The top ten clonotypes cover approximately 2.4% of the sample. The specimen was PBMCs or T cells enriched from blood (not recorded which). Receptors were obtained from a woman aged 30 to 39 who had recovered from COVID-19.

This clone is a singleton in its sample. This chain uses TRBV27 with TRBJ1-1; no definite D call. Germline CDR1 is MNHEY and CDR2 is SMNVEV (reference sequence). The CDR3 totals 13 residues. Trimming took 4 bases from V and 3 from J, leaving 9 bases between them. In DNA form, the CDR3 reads TGTGCCAGCAGTTGGACGGAGGACACTGAAGCTTTCTTT. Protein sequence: CASSWTEDTEAFF.

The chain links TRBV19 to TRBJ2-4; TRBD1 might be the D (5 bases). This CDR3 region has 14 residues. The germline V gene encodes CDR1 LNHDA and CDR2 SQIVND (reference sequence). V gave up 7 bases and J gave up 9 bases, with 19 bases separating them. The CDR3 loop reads CASTLTQGRTIQYF. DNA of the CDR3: TGTGCCAGTACTCTCACCCAGGGTAGGACCATTCAGTACTTC.

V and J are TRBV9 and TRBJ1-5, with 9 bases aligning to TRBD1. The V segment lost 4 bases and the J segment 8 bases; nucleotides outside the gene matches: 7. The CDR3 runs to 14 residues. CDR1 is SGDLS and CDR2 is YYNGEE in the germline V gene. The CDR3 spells CASSPRQGGEPQHF. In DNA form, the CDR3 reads TGTGCCAGCAGCCCCCGACAGGGGGGAGAGCCCCAGCATTTT. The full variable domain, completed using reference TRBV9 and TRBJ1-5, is DSGVTQTPKHLITATGQRVTLRCSPRSGDLSVYWYQQSLDQGLQFLIQYYNGEERAKGNILERFSAQQFPDLHSELNLSSLELGDSALYFCASSPRQGGEPQHFGDGTRLSIL.

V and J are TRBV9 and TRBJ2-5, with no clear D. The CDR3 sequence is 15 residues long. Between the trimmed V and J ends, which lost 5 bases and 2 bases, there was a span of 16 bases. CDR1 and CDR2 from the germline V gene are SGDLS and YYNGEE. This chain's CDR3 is CASRPGLGRQETQYF. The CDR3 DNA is TGTGCCAGCAGGCCCGGGTTGGGTAGGCAAGAGACCCAGTACTTC.

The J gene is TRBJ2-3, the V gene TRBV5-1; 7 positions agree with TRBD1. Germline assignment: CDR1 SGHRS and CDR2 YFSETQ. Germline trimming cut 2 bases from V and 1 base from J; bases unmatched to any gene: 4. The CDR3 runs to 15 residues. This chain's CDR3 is CASSLNRGGTDTQYF. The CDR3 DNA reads TGCGCCAGCAGCTTAAACAGGGGAGGCACAGATACGCAGTATTTT. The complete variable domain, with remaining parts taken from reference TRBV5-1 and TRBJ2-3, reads KAGVTQTPRYLIKTRGQQVTLSCSPISGHRSVSWYQQTPGQGLQFLFEYFSETQRNKGNFPGRFSGRQFSNSRSEMNVSTLELGDSALYLCASSLNRGGTDTQYFGPGTRLTVL.

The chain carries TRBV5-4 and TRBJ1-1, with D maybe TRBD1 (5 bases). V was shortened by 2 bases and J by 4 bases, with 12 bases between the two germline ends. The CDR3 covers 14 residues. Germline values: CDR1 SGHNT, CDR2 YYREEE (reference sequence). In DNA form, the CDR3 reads TGTGCCAGCAGCTTTGGTGGGGGGGTCACTGAAGCTTTCTTT. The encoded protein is CASSFGGGVTEAFF.

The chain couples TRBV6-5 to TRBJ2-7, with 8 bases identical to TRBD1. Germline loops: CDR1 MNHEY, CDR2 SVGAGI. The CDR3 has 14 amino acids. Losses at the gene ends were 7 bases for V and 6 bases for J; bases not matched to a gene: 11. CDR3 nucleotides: TGTGCCAGCATTGTCGGACAGGGACTCGGCGAGCAGTACTTC. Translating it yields CASIVGQGLGEQYF.

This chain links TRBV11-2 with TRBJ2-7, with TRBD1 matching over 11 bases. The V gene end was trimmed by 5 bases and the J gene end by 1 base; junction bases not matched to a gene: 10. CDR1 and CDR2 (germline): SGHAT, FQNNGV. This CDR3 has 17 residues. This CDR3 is CASSPGTGGIVSYEQYF. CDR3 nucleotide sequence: TGTGCCAGCAGCCCCGGGACAGGGGGAATAGTATCCTACGAGCAGTACTTC. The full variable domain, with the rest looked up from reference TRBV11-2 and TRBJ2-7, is EAGVAQSPRYKIIEKRQSVAFWCNPISGHATLYWYQQILGQGPKLLIQFQNNGVVDDSQLPKDRFSAERLKGVDSTLKIQPAKLEDSAVYLCASSPGTGGIVSYEQYFGPGTRLTVT.

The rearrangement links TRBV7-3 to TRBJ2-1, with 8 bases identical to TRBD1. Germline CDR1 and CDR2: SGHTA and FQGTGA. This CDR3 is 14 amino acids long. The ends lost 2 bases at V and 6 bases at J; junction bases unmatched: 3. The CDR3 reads CASSLRTGGNEQFF. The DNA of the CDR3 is TGTGCCAGCAGCTTACGAACAGGGGGCAATGAGCAGTTCTTC.

CDR3 bases: TGTGCCAGCTCTTCGGACAATGAGCAGTTCTTC. Residues: CASSSDNEQFF. The rearrangement joins TRBV18 to TRBJ2-1; D not certain. V was clipped by 6 bases and J by 5 bases, with 5 bases between them. The CDR3 loop spans 11 amino acids. Germline CDR1 and CDR2: KGHSH and LQKENI. Together with reference TRBV18 and TRBJ2-1, the CDR3 gives the full variable domain: NAGVMQNPRHLVRRRGQEARLRCSPMKGHSHVYWYRQLPEEGLKFMVYLQKENIIDESGMPKERFSAEFPKEGPSILRIQQVVRGDSAAYFCASSSDNEQFFGPGTRLTVL.